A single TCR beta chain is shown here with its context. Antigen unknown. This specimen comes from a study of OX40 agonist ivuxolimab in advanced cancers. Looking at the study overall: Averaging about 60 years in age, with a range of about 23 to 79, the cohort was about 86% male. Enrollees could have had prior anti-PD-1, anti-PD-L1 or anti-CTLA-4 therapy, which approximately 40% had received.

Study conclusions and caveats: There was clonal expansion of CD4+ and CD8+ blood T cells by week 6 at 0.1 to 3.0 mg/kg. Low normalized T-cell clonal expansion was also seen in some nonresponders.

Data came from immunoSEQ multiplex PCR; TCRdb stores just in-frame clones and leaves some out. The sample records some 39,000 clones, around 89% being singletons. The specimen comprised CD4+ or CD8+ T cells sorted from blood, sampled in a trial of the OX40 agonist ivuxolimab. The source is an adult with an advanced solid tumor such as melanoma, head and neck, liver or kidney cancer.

Here the CDR3 DNA reads TGTGCCAGCTCAAGGGAAGTGGCTAATGAAAAACTGTTTTTT. Residues: CASSREVANEKLFF. The V gene is TRBV18, the J gene TRBJ1-4; D is uncertain. The CDR3 extends over 14 amino acids. Germline CDR1 KGHSH, CDR2 LQKENI. The ends were cut back, 5 bases at V and 3 bases at J, with 10 bases in the middle.